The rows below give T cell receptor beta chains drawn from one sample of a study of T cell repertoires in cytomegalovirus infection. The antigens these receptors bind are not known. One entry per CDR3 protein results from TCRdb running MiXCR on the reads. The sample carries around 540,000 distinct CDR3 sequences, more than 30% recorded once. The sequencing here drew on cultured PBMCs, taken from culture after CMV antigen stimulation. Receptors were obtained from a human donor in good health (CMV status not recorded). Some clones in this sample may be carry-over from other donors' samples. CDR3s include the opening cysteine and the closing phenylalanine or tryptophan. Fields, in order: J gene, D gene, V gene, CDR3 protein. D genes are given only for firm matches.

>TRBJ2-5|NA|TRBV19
CASRTTGMRETQYF
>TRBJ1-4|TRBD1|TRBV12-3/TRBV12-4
CASSPTGGNEKLFF
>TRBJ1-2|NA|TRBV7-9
CASSPKGSNYGYTF
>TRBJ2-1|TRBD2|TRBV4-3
CASSQPGGNEQFF
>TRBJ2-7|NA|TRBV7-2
CASSLAKQRNEQYF
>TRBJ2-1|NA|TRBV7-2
CASSAYGNHNEQFF
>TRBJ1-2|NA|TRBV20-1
CSARRQDLESGGYTF
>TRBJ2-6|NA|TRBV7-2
CASSSRGSGANVLTF
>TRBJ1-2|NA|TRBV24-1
CATSEKRENYGYTF
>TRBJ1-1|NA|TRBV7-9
CASSPFWSRNTEAFF
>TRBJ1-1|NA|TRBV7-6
CASSLFGGQRSTEAFF
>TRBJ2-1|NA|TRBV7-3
CASSFKPGSSDEQFF
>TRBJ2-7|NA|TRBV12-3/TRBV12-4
CASSGGQRAPYEQYF
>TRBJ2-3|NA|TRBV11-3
CASSLGQTDTQYF
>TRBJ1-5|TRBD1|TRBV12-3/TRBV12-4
CASRLTGVTNQPQHF
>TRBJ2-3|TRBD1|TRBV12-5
CASGSGGSDTQYF
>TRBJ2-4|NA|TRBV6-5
CASSYSSRGAKNIQYF